This record concerns one TCR beta chain sequence. The antigen it recognizes is unknown. The input lacks base qualities; no much larger clone sits a single base away. Trimming at the junction amounts to 4 bases on V and 0 bases on J, and the germline ends lie 10 bases apart. The germline V gene gives CDR1 as MNHEY and CDR2 as SVGEGT. The CDR3 numbers 15 residues from cysteine through phenylalanine. Left in the record is the CDR3 DNA by itself, 45 bases read in frame from the first base. The sample originates from a study of post-analysis software for immune sequencing data (dated by TCRdb to the mid-2010s). Background for the entire study: The recorded disease courses included relapsing-remitting, secondary progressive and progressive-relapsing multiple sclerosis, and some patients had no subtype annotation. Patient repertoires were compared against 11 to 12 previously published healthy control repertoires from donors aged about 6 to 25 years. A subset of samples was prepared in parallel using single-end sample barcoding, then pooled and co-amplified after Illumina adapter ligation. Points the paper makes about the study in general: Significantly higher frequencies in patients than in controls were found for roughly 5 TRBV segments, including TRBV5-6, TRBV5-1 and TRBV20-1. Normalized Chao1 diversity was significantly lower in multiple sclerosis patients than controls, suggesting substantial peripheral T-cell clonal expansion. When samples were clustered directly using the F measure, samples prepared in the same batch co-clustered strongly, which prompted a batch-effect correction. The control group was slightly older than the multiple sclerosis patient group.

The receptor library was made with PCR. These reads were obtained on an Illumina HiSeq 2500. To reduce PCR and sequencing biases, unique molecular identifiers were built into the TCR beta cDNA libraries. Every 1 to 10 million input T cells yielded 500,000 or so cDNA molecules, meaning each molecule approximated one T cell. The patient libraries were prepared and sequenced using the same protocol as the earlier healthy control dataset. Within a given batch, samples were prepared together, multiplexed and sequenced on the same HiSeq lane. Under the source paper's analysis protocol: MIGEC was used to process the raw barcoded reads, and molecular identifier groups with only a single read were discarded before consensus assembly and CDR3 extraction. VDJtools was used for post-analysis of the clonotype tables, with diversity normalized by down-sampling every dataset to the smallest sample size. To correct batch-related cross-sample contamination, repertoire overlap clustering matched CDR3 amino acid sequences but not nucleotide sequences. Using fastp trimming at Q25 and MiXCR clonotype assembly, TCRdb reanalyzed the public sequencing data and kept in-frame beta chains. Every entry covers one CDR3 protein and lists the most common genes and DNA from its rows. The authors' filters were not applied to this entry. This sample is represented by some 700,000 distinct CDR3 sequences; approximately 59% of them were singletons. The ten largest clonotypes hold around 11% of the sample.

TCR beta repertoires were profiled from peripheral blood of more than ten young patients with multiple sclerosis to demonstrate the VDJtools post-analysis software. The multiple sclerosis patients were children and adolescents between about 6 and 16 years of age. This clonotype was obtained from a girl aged 2 to 9 with multiple sclerosis. Here the chain combines TRBV6-2 or TRBV6-3 and TRBJ2-1; D gene: possibly TRBD1, on 6 matching bases. Sequences were obtained from blood. The bases read TGTGCCAGCAGTTTGGGACACAGCTCCTACAATGAGCAGTTCTTC. It encodes CASSLGHSSYNEQFF.